A single sample gave rise to the 13 T cell receptor beta chains below, sequenced in a study of post-analysis software for immune sequencing data. Overall study findings and caveats: Patients had higher frequencies than controls of five or six TRBV segments, including TRBV5-6, TRBV5-1 and TRBV20-1.

Built from TCR beta cDNA, the libraries had unique molecular identifiers in them. Using its own MiXCR run on the PCR reads, TCRdb lists one record per CDR3 protein. In the table there are more than 350,000 distinct CDR3 sequences, roughly 40% of which are singletons. No antigen has been identified for these receptors. Specimen: blood. These receptors originate from a girl aged 2-10 years with multiple sclerosis.

This clonotype was found a few times. Here the CDR3 reads CSARGPDTQYF. In DNA, the CDR3 is TGCAGTGCTAGGGGCCCCGATACGCAGTATTTT. The rearrangement joins TRBV20-1 to TRBJ2-3; D gene ambiguous. This CDR3 region has 11 residues. The germline V gene has CDR1 DFQATT and CDR2 SNEGSKA (reference sequence). Deletions cut 3 bases from V and 6 bases from J, with 7 bases between.

This chain joins TRBV6-6 and TRBJ2-1; tentatively, D is TRBD2 (5 bases). The germline V gene encodes CDR1 MNHNY and CDR2 SVGAGI (reference sequence). The CDR3 has 15 residues. V lost 2 bases, J lost 7 bases, and 15 bases lay in between. The CDR3 protein is CASSYVRLAGNEQFF. The CDR3, as DNA: TGTGCCAGCAGTTACGTTAGGCTAGCCGGGAATGAGCAGTTCTTC.

A remark on this clonotype: One junction end disagrees with the germline gene, perhaps due to a read error. The chain couples TRBV24-1 to TRBJ2-7; D gene unclear. CDR1 and CDR2 from the germline V gene are KGHDR and SFDVKD. CDR3 size: 15 residues. The CDR3 nucleotides are TGTACCACCAGTGATTCGGAGACAAACTCCTACGAGCAGTACTTC. Translated: CTTSDSETNSYEQYF.

This clonotype was observed a handful of times. The chain has TRBV29-1 and TRBJ2-5, with TRBD1 as a possible D gene (6 bases). V was clipped by 0 bases and J by 10 bases, with 18 bases between them. The CDR3 extends over 14 amino acids. CDR1 is SQVTM, CDR2 ANQGSEA, per germline. In nucleotides, the CDR3 is TGCAGCGTTGAAGATGTTGGGGCTGAAGGGGGCCAGTACTTC. This sequence encodes CSVEDVGAEGGQYF. Full variable domain (missing parts from reference TRBV29-1 and TRBJ2-5): SAVISQKPSRDICQRGTSLTIQCQVDSQVTMMFWYRQQPGQSLTLIATANQGSEATYESGFVIDKFPISRPNLTFSTLTVSNMSPEDSSIYLCSVEDVGAEGGQYFGPGTRLLVL.

V and J are TRBV12-3 or TRBV12-4 and TRBJ1-2; possible D gene TRBD1, 5 bases. The length of the CDR3 is 12 residues. Trimming removed 7 bases at V and 6 bases at J, with 12 bases between. The CDR3 loop is CASNPGGNGYTF. The CDR3 coding sequence is TGTGCCAGCAATCCGGGGGGGAATGGCTACACCTTC.

The CDR3 DNA sequence: TGTGCCAGCAGCCAAGATCTTAGCGGGACTAGCAGAACAGATACGCAGTATTTT. This sequence encodes CASSQDLSGTSRTDTQYF. This sequence joins TRBV3-1 and TRBJ2-3; 9 bases fit TRBD2. This CDR3 is 18 amino acids long. Germline lookup yields CDR1 LGHDT and CDR2 YNNKEL (reference sequence). V shed 0 bases, J shed 3 bases, and the junction held 10 bases outside the gene matches.

The rearrangement joins TRBV5-5 to TRBJ2-5; 9 positions match TRBD2. The CDR3 has 15 amino acids. CDR1 and CDR2 from the germline V gene are SGHKS and YYEKEE (reference sequence). Trimming took 4 bases from V and 4 from J; bases not matched to a gene: 8. For the CDR3, the DNA is TGTGCCAGCAGCGTCAATAGCGGGGGTTTAGAGACCCAGTACTTC. Translating gives CASSVNSGGLETQYF.

This sequence joins TRBV5-1 and TRBJ2-7; 8 nucleotides match TRBD1. After removal of 4 bases from V and 1 base from J, the junction contained 7 bases not matched to a gene. The CDR3 has 15 residues. Germline V lookup: CDR1 SGHRS, CDR2 YFSETQ. In nucleotides, the CDR3 is TGCGCCAGCAGCCTGCTCAGGACAGGGTCCTACGAGCAGTACTTC. Residues: CASSLLRTGSYEQYF.

The chain carries TRBV5-1 and TRBJ2-3; no definite D call. Germline V gives CDR1 SGHRS, CDR2 YFSETQ. The CDR3 length is 16 residues. Trimming removed 1 base at V and 0 bases at J, with 12 bases between. CDR3 region: CASSLLPAASTDTQYF. In nucleotides, the CDR3 is TGCGCCAGCAGCTTGCTTCCAGCAGCTAGCACAGATACGCAGTATTTT.

The J gene is TRBJ2-3, the V gene TRBV29-1; tentative D call: TRBD2 (6 bases). Trimming shortened V by 1 base and J by 2 bases, and 7 bases separated the two germline ends. This CDR3 spans 13 amino acids. Per the germline V gene, CDR1 is SQVTM and CDR2 is ANQGSEA. CDR3 region: CSVEGGITDTQYF. CDR3 coding DNA: TGCAGCGTTGAAGGCGGGATCACAGATACGCAGTATTTT.

In this sample, this clonotype turned up many times. This chain connects TRBV29-1 to TRBJ2-4, with a possible D match to TRBD1 (6 bases). Germline V gene sequence: CDR1 SQVTM, CDR2 ANQGSEA. This CDR3 contains 13 residues. Trimming removed 3 bases from V and 7 bases from J, with 13 bases in between. The CDR3 coding sequence is TGCAGCGTTGAGGTTCCGGGACATAACATTCAGTACTTC. Translation: CSVEVPGHNIQYF. Variable domain in full (rest from reference TRBV29-1 and TRBJ2-4): SAVISQKPSRDICQRGTSLTIQCQVDSQVTMMFWYRQQPGQSLTLIATANQGSEATYESGFVIDKFPISRPNLTFSTLTVSNMSPEDSSIYLCSVEVPGHNIQYFGAGTRLSVL.

The chain employs TRBV10-3 and TRBJ2-7, with a tentative D call TRBD1 (5 bases). Trimming stripped 0 bases from V and 1 base from J, with 10 bases between. Germline V lookup: CDR1 ENHRY, CDR2 SYGVKD. This CDR3 spans 15 amino acids. The CDR3 protein is CAISESPGNSYEQYF. The DNA of the CDR3 is TGTGCCATCAGTGAGTCGCCAGGGAATTCCTACGAGCAGTACTTC.

The V call is TRBV6-5, the J call TRBJ1-6; D gene uncertain. Germline lookup yields CDR1 MNHEY and CDR2 SVGAGI. The CDR3 loop spans 15 amino acids. V lost 6 bases, J lost 7 bases, and 16 bases lay in between. CDR3 protein: CASSRLSSLNSPLHF. The CDR3 region has the DNA TGTGCCAGCAGCCGTCTATCATCCCTCAATTCACCCCTCCACTTT.